This TCR beta chain was retrieved from a study of early T cells in non-severe SARS-CoV-2 infection. Study information: Bulk RNA from unsorted whole blood was sequenced; chains were unpaired.

This clonotype was observed a single time. Unique molecular identifiers tagged individual cDNA molecules. TCRdb itself ran the 5' RACE reads through MiXCR, one entry per CDR3 protein. The sample shows tens of thousands of distinct CDR3 sequences, under 15% of them seen only once. The V gene end was trimmed by 4 bases and the J gene end by 8 bases; junction bases not matched to a gene: 4. Germline assignment: CDR1 SQVTM and CDR2 ANQGSEA. CDR3 length: 12 residues. The source of this sequence is an adult who was a healthcare worker with PCR-confirmed SARS-CoV-2 infection or an uninfected control (not recorded which). This chain joins TRBV29-1 and TRBJ2-4; 8 bases line up with TRBD1. Source material: whole blood. In DNA, the CDR3 is TGCAGCGTTGGGAGGGGACAGGACATTCAGTACTTC. Amino acids: CSVGRGQDIQYF.